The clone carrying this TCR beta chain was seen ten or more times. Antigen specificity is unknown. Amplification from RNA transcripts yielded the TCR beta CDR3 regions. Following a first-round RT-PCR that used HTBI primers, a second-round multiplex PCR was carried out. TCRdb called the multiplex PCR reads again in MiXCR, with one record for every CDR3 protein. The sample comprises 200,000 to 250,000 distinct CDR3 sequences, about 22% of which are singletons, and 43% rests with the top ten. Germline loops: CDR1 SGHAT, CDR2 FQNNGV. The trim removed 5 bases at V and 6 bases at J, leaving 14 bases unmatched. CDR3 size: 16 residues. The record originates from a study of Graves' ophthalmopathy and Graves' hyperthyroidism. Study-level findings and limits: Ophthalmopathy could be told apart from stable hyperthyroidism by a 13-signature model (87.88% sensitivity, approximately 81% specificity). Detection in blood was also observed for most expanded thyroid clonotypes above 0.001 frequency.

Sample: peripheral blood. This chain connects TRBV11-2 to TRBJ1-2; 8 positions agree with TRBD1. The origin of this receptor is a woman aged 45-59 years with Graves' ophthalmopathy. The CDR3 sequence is CASSPWTGKVHDGYTF. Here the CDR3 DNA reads TGTGCCAGCAGCCCGTGGACAGGGAAGGTTCACGATGGCTACACCTTC.